A selection of T cell receptor beta chains follows, all from one sample in a study of blood T cell repertoires in COVID-19. Profiled with immunoSEQ multiplex PCR; TCRdb holds only in-frame clones, not every one. This table holds about 98,000 clones, roughly 80% found once. Sequenced material: peripheral blood. The receptors stem from a man between 65 and 80 years old with active or convalescent COVID-19. CDR3s include the opening cysteine and the closing phenylalanine or tryptophan. A D gene is named only where the DNA matches it firmly. A row's size may be missing; if present it is once, few, many or a size class.

NA | TRBJ1-4 | TRBV20-1 | NA | CSARRNEKLFF | TGCAGTGCTAGGCGTAATGAAAAACTGTTTTTT
NA | TRBJ2-1 | TRBV5-1 | NA | CASSLGGGAYNEQFF | TGCGCCAGCAGCTTGGGCGGGGGCGCCTACAATGAGCAGTTCTTC
TRBD1 | TRBJ1-5 | TRBV4-1 | NA | CASSQEGTGGNQPQHF | TGCGCCAGCAGCCAAGAAGGGACAGGGGGCAATCAGCCCCAGCATTTT
TRBD1 | TRBJ2-1 | TRBV5-4 | NA | CASSTIEGAKNEQFF | TGTGCCAGCAGCACGATTGAGGGGGCCAAGAATGAGCAGTTCTTC
TRBD2 | TRBJ2-1 | TRBV7-9 | NA | CASSLAALAGRNEQFF | TGTGCCAGCAGCTTAGCGGCCCTAGCGGGGCGGAATGAGCAGTTCTTC
NA | TRBJ1-2 | TRBV18 | once | CASSPKVENYGYTF | TGTGCCAGCTCACCTAAAGTGGAGAACTATGGCTACACCTTC
NA | TRBJ1-1 | TRBV5-4 | NA | CASRSGGNTEAFF | TGTGCCAGCAGATCAGGAGGGAACACTGAAGCTTTCTTT
TRBD2 | TRBJ2-1 | TRBV4-1 | few | CASSRGLAGGRYNEQFF | TGCGCCAGCAGCAGAGGACTAGCGGGGGGGAGGTACAATGAGCAGTTCTTC
TRBD2 | TRBJ2-7 | TRBV6-1 | NA | CASSDPGLAGEQYF | TGTGCCAGCAGTGACCCGGGACTAGCGGGGGAGCAGTACTTC
TRBD1 | TRBJ2-6 | TRBV6-5 | NA | CASSSTGYGANVLTF | TGTGCCAGCAGTTCGACAGGGTACGGGGCCAACGTCCTGACTTTC
TRBD1 | TRBJ1-1 | TRBV19 | NA | CASSGRGSLNTEAFF | TGTGCCAGTAGTGGCAGGGGGAGTTTGAACACTGAAGCTTTCTTT
TRBD1 | TRBJ2-2 | TRBV19 | NA | CASSIRGPPPTGELFF | TGTGCCAGTAGTATAAGGGGGCCCCCCCCCACCGGGGAGCTGTTTTTT
NA | TRBJ1-2 | TRBV27 | NA | CASSRGAQGYGYTF | TGTGCCAGCAGTCGGGGGGCGCAGGGCTATGGCTACACCTTC
TRBD2 | TRBJ2-5 | TRBV24-1 | NA | CATSEAGGPQETQYF | TGTGCCACCAGTGAAGCGGGGGGTCCCCAAGAGACCCAGTACTTC
TRBD1 | TRBJ1-2 | TRBV10-3 | NA | CAISQDRGGGYTF | TGTGCCATCAGCCAGGACAGGGGTGGGGGCTACACCTTC
NA | TRBJ1-2 | TRBV9 | NA | CASSGARGNTF | TGTGCCAGCAGCGGCGCCAGGGGAAACACCTTC
NA | TRBJ1-1 | TRBV7-2 | NA | CASSLQERTEAFF | TGTGCCAGCAGCTTACAGGAGCGGACTGAAGCTTTCTTT
TRBD1 | TRBJ2-1 | TRBV27 | NA | CASSSTDRFYEQFF | TGTGCCAGCAGTTCAACGGACAGGTTCTATGAGCAGTTCTTC
NA | TRBJ1-5 | TRBV18 | NA | CASSAGQSPNQPQHF | TGTGCCAGCTCCGCGGGGCAGTCACCCAATCAGCCCCAGCATTTT
NA | TRBJ1-2 | TRBV20-1 | NA | CSARVAQDYTF | TGCAGTGCTAGAGTGGCGCAGGACTACACCTTC
NA | TRBJ1-2 | TRBV6-5 | few | CASSYSFDTAGGYTF | TGTGCCAGCAGTTACTCCTTCGACACTGCGGGAGGCTACACCTTC
TRBD1 | TRBJ1-5 | TRBV19 | few | CASSLITGGRGQPQHF | TGTGCCAGTAGTCTAATAACAGGGGGAAGGGGTCAGCCCCAGCATTTT
NA | TRBJ1-2 | TRBV19 | NA | CASSSALVGYGYTF | TGTGCCAGTAGTAGCGCACTGGTTGGCTATGGCTACACCTTC
TRBD1 | TRBJ2-7 | TRBV5-6 | NA | CASSLTPGQGWDEQYF | TGTGCCAGCAGCTTGACCCCGGGACAGGGGTGGGACGAGCAGTACTTC
TRBD1 | TRBJ1-2 | TRBV6-1 | NA | CASSEVDRSDGGYTF | TGTGCCAGCAGTGAAGTGGACAGGAGTGATGGTGGCTACACCTTC
NA | TRBJ2-2 | TRBV18 | NA | CASSPFLQGRTGELFF | TGTGCCAGCTCACCATTTCTACAGGGCAGGACCGGGGAGCTGTTTTTT
NA | TRBJ1-1 | TRBV6-5 | once | CASRPPGATEAFF | TGTGCCAGCAGGCCACCGGGAGCCACTGAAGCTTTCTTT
TRBD1 | TRBJ1-2 | TRBV11-3 | NA | CASSSGTDYGYTF | TGTGCCAGCAGCTCAGGGACAGACTATGGCTACACCTTC
TRBD1 | TRBJ2-7 | TRBV5-1 | NA | CASGPRQGSSYEQYF | TGCGCCAGCGGTCCAAGACAGGGTTCTTCCTACGAGCAGTACTTC
NA | TRBJ2-4 | TRBV19 | NA | CASSISGNIQYF | TGTGCCAGTAGTATATCGGGAAACATTCAGTACTTC
NA | TRBJ2-3 | TRBV4-2 | few | CASTRSRGDTQYF | TGTGCCAGCACTCGGTCGAGGGGGGATACGCAGTATTTT
NA | TRBJ2-3 | TRBV2 | NA | CASSPRSSRNTQYF | TGTGCCAGCAGTCCCCGGAGTAGCAGAAATACGCAGTATTTT
NA | TRBJ1-1 | TRBV10-3 | NA | CAISEDRDTEAFF | TGTGCCATCAGTGAGGACAGAGACACTGAAGCTTTCTTT
NA | TRBJ1-5 | TRBV6-6 | once | CASKGGVDQPQHF | TGTGCCAGCAAGGGGGGGGTGGACCAGCCCCAGCATTTT
NA | TRBJ2-3 | TRBV4-1 | NA | CASSPGTSTDTQYF | TGCGCCAGCAGCCCCGGGACTAGCACAGATACGCAGTATTTT
NA | TRBJ2-7 | TRBV7-8 | NA | CASSLRDTDNEQYF | TGTGCCAGCAGCTTAAGGGACACAGACAACGAGCAGTACTTC
NA | TRBJ1-5 | TRBV12-3/TRBV12-4 | NA | CASNQGGGQPQHF | TGTGCCAGCAACCAGGGAGGAGGTCAGCCCCAGCATTTT
TRBD1 | TRBJ2-2 | TRBV10-3 | NA | CAIRDRTGDTGELFF | TGTGCCATCAGGGACCGGACAGGGGACACCGGGGAGCTGTTTTTT
TRBD1 | TRBJ1-2 | TRBV10-3 | NA | CAISGSGTGYGYTF | TGTGCCATCAGTGGATCCGGGACAGGTTATGGCTACACCTTC
NA | TRBJ1-5 | TRBV2 | once | CASERNSNQPQHF | TGTGCCAGCGAGCGAAATAGCAATCAGCCCCAGCATTTT
TRBD1 | TRBJ2-2 | TRBV11-2 | NA | CASSRYGTVLPGELFF | TGTGCCAGCAGCCGGTACGGGACAGTTCTTCCCGGGGAGCTGTTTTTT
NA | TRBJ1-1 | TRBV7-9 | NA | CASSLAGGNTEAFF | TGTGCCAGCAGCTTAGCGGGGGGGAACACTGAAGCTTTCTTT
TRBD2 | TRBJ2-3 | TRBV7-9 | NA | CASSLGGGLDTQYF | TGTGCCAGCAGCTTGGGCGGGGGGTTGGATACGCAGTATTTT
NA | TRBJ2-1 | TRBV5-5 | NA | CASSFSRGEQFF | TGTGCCAGCAGCTTCTCTAGGGGTGAGCAGTTCTTC
NA | TRBJ1-5 | TRBV5-1 | NA | CASRENVEVGNQPQHF | TGCGCCAGCAGGGAAAACGTGGAGGTCGGTAATCAGCCCCAGCATTTT
TRBD2 | TRBJ2-5 | TRBV3-1/TRBV3-2 | once | CASSQEGGGAGETQYF | TGTGCCAGCAGCCAAGAGGGCGGGGGAGCGGGGGAGACCCAGTACTTC
NA | TRBJ1-5 | TRBV30 | NA | CAWSVRAGNQPQHF | TGTGCCTGGAGTGTACGGGCAGGGAATCAGCCCCAGCATTTT
NA | TRBJ1-4 | TRBV3-1/TRBV3-2 | NA | CASSHGFGETNEKLFF | TGTGCCAGCAGCCACGGTTTCGGGGAGACTAATGAAAAACTGTTTTTT